This T cell receptor beta chain appears in the sequencing data of a study of blood T cells in healthy people across ages. A second PCR, run for about 7 to 11 cycles, used a sample-barcoded 5' primer plus a J-beta primer mix. TCRdb passed the 5' RACE reads through MiXCR, listing each CDR3 protein once. The table has hundreds of thousands of distinct CDR3 sequences, about 32% seen once; the top ten hold 15%. Total RNA, at least 5.5 micrograms per sample, came from PBMCs. CDR1 LGHDT and CDR2 YNNKEL come from the germline V gene (reference sequence). CDR3 size: 12 residues. As regards this clonotype: Its matching antigen is unknown. This sequence may be a read error, since a much larger clone differs from it by one base.

Study results and limitations: More naive CD4+ cells and higher diversity were found in long-lived than in aged donors.

The chain carries TRBV3-1 and TRBJ1-2; D unclear. Input material: blood. The receptor comes from a woman aged 80 or over in good health. For the CDR3, the DNA is TGTGCCAACAGCGCTCTCGGTTATGGCTACACCTTC. Translation gives CANSALGYGYTF.